In its sample, the clone carrying this TCR beta chain was seen a few times. This sample is drawn from a study of T cell changes during pregnancy in multiple sclerosis. Here immunoSEQ multiplex PCR was the method, and the copy in TCRdb shows in-frame clones only, minus some. Of about 22,000 clones in the sample, about 90% were seen once. Germline V gives CDR1 MNHNS, CDR2 SASEGT. This CDR3 is built from 15 residues. The trim removed 1 base at V and 6 bases at J, leaving 0 bases unmatched. The input for sequencing was CD8+ T cells from peripheral blood mononuclear cells, taken after pregnancy. The genes are TRBV6-1 and TRBJ2-2, with TRBD2 matching over 12 bases. The source of this sequence is a female donor with multiple sclerosis, enrolled in a pregnancy study. The CDR3: CASSEGLAGAGELFF. As DNA, the CDR3 is TGTGCCAGCAGTGAAGGACTAGCGGGAGCCGGGGAGCTGTTTTTT.